Below are 4 T cell receptor beta chains sequenced from a single sample in a study of T cell responses to AZD1222 COVID-19 vaccine. Some clones are missing from TCRdb's copy, which holds only in-frame ones; the method was immunoSEQ multiplex PCR. The data contain approximately 90,000 clones, roughly nine tenths of them seen just once; the ten biggest clones take up 6% to 9%. Specimen: peripheral blood, collected on day 0 of AZD1222 vaccination. These receptors came from an adult in good health.

This chain connects TRBV27 to TRBJ1-5; tentatively, D is TRBD1 (5 bases). This CDR3 is built from 16 residues. Per germline, CDR1 MNHEY and CDR2 SMNVEV (reference sequence). Trimming removed 9 bases from V and 3 bases from J, with 21 bases in between. This CDR3 reads CASRSAGGSTNQPQHF. Here the CDR3 DNA reads TGTGCCAGTCGCTCCGCGGGGGGAAGTACCAATCAGCCCCAGCATTTT.

This clone appeared a few times. The chain is built from TRBV14 and TRBJ1-4; D is ambiguous. CDR1 and CDR2 from the germline V gene are SGHDN and FVKESK. V was clipped by 4 bases and J by 0 bases, with 9 bases between them. The CDR3 totals 15 residues. CDR3 coding DNA: TGTGCCAGCAGCCGACAATACGCAACTAATGAAAAACTGTTTTTT. This translates into CASSRQYATNEKLFF.

The chain is built from TRBV9 and TRBJ1-2; D remains unclear. V gave up 2 bases and J gave up 2 bases, with 13 bases separating them. The CDR3 totals 15 residues. CDR1 and CDR2 (germline): SGDLS, YYNGEE. The CDR3, as DNA: TGTGCCAGCAGCGTGGCCGCAACAGACAACTATGGCTACACCTTC. Translating gives CASSVAATDNYGYTF.

The chain carries TRBV2 and TRBJ2-7, with D perhaps matching TRBD1 (6 bases). Germline values: CDR1 SNHLY, CDR2 FYNNEI. The CDR3 is 12 residues long. Trimming took 6 bases from V and 2 from J, leaving 8 bases between them. The CDR3 nucleotides read TGTGCCAGCAGCGGGACAACCTACGAGCAGTACTTC. Translating gives CASSGTTYEQYF.